This T cell receptor (beta chain) appears in the sequencing data of a study of T-cell reconstitution after alpha-beta-depleted transplantation in children (dated by TCRdb to between 2015 and 2016). Broadly, across the study: Using TCR repertoire profiling, the study followed T-cell immune reconstitution in a quantitative way in children after TCRalphabeta/CD19-depleted allogeneic hematopoietic cell transplantation. General conclusions and limits of the study: The high TCRbeta diversity at day 60 in some patients was ascribed to recipient T cells and intrathymic progenitors that had survived conditioning. Apparently early alphabetaT-cell count recovery about two months after transplant reportedly relied on only several hundred rapidly expanded clones derived from non-depleted graft cells. The frequencies of hyperexpanded clones fell over the following months, and after one year, T-cell counts and TCRbeta diversity were mostly attributed to newly produced T cells.

Inclusive of the bounding cysteine and phenylalanine, the CDR3 is 15 residues long. Only the CDR3 part of the read is kept: 45 bases, read in frame from the first base. The germline V and J ends show losses of 7 bases and 5 bases respectively, and no gene match explains 11 bases of the junction. From a lookup of the germline V gene, CDR1 and CDR2 are ENHRY and SYGVKD. The label giving this sample's treatment or condition can be read as: allogeneic hematopoietic cell transplantation with graft depleted of TCRalphabeta T cells and CD19 B cells. The children who served as transplant recipients had been given grafts of TCRalphabeta/CD19-depleted allogeneic hematopoietic cells. Library method: PCR. Sequencer: Illumina HiSeq 2500. To normalize quantification of the TCRbeta repertoire, the TCR libraries were built with molecular barcoding that relied on unique molecular identifiers. Using fastp at Q25 and MiXCR, TCRdb reprocessed the public reads and kept productive beta chains. One record per CDR3 amino acid sequence lists the most common genes and DNA. Across this sample there are more than 75,000 distinct CDR3 sequences, with more than 20% seen only once. The biggest ten clones account for roughly 23% of the sample.

As to this clonotype: The target of this receptor is not known. Base qualities were left out, and no much larger clone turns up one base away.

This receptor was taken from a boy aged 2 to 9 with acute lymphoblastic leukemia, due to receive a stem cell transplant. This sequence uses TRBV10-3 and TRBJ2-3; TRBD2 fits 8 bases in the junction. Source: PBMCs, taken before TCRalphabeta/CD19-depleted stem cell transplant. The nucleotide sequence is TGTGCCATCACTTTGACTGGGCTAGCGGGAGATACGCAGTATTTT. Its translation reads: CAITLTGLAGDTQYF.